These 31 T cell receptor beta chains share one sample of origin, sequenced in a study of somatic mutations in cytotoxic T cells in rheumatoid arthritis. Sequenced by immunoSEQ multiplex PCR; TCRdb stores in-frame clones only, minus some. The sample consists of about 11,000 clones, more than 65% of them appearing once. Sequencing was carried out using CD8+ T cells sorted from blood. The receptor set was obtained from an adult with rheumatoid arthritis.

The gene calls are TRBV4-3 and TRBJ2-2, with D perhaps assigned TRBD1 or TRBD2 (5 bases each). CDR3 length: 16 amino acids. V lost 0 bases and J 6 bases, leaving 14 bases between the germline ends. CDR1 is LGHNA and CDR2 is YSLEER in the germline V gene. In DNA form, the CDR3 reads TGCGCCAGCAGCCAAGACCTAAAGCAGGGAGCCGGGGAGCTGTTTTTT. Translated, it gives CASSQDLKQGAGELFF.

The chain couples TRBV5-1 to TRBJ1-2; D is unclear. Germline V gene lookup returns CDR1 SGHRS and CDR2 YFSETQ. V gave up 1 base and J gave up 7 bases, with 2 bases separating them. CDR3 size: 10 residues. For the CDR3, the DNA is TGCGCCAGCAGCTTGCCTGGCTACACCTTC. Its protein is CASSLPGYTF.

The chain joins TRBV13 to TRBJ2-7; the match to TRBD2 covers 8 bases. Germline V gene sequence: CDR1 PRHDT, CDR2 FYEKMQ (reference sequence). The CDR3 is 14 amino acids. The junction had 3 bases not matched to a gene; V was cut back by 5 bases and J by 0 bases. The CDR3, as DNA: TGTGCCAGCAGCAGCGGGGGAAACTCCTACGAGCAGTACTTC. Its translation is CASSSGGNSYEQYF.

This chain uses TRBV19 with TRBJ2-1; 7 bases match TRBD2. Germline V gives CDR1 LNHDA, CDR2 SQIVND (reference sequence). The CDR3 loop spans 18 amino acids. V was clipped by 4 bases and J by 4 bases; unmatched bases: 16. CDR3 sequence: CASSNHPAGGTSYNEQFF. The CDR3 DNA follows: TGTGCCAGTAGTAACCATCCGGCCGGGGGGACCTCGTACAATGAGCAGTTCTTC.

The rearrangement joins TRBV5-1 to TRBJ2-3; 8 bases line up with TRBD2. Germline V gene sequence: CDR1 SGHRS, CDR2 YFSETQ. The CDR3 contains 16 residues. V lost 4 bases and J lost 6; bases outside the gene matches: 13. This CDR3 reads CASSSWDPSGPDTQYF. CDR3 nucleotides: TGCGCCAGCAGCAGCTGGGATCCTAGCGGGCCGGATACGCAGTATTTT.

CDR3 nucleotides: TGTGCCAGCAGTCACAACGATGGCTACACCTTC. Translated, it gives CASSHNDGYTF. The chain links TRBV2 to TRBJ1-2; no reliable D call. CDR1 and CDR2 from the germline V gene are SNHLY and FYNNEI. This CDR3 spans 11 amino acids. Trimming removed 5 bases from V and 6 bases from J, with 7 bases in between.

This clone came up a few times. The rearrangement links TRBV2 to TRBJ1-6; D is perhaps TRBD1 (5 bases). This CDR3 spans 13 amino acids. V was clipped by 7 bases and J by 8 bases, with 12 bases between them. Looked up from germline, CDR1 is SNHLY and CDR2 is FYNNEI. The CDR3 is CASKWGQDSPLHF. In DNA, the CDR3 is TGTGCCAGCAAGTGGGGCCAAGATTCACCCCTCCACTTT.

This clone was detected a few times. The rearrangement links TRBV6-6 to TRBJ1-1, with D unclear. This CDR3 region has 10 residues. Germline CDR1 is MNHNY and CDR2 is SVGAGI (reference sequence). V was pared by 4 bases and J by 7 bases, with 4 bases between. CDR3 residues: CASSSHEAFF. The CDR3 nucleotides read TGTGCCAGCAGTTCCCATGAAGCTTTCTTT.

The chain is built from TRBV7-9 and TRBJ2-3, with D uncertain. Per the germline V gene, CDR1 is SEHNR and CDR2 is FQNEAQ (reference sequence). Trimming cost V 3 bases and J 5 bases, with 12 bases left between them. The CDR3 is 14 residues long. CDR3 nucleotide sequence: TGTGCCAGCAGCTTGATTTGGGATAGAGATACGCAGTATTTT. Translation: CASSLIWDRDTQYF.

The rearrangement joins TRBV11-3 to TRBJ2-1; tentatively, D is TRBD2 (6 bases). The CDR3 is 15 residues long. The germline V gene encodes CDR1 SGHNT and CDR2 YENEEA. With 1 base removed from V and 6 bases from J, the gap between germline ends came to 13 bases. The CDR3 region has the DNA TGTGCCAGCAGCTTAGCGGGGGACCCATCCAATGAGCAGTTCTTC. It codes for CASSLAGDPSNEQFF. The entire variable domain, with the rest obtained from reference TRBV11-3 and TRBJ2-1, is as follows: EAGVVQSPRYKIIEKKQPVAFWCNPISGHNTLYWYLQNLGQGPELLIRYENEEAVDDSQLPKDRFSAERLKGVDSTLKIQPAELGDSAVYLCASSLAGDPSNEQFFGPGTRLTVL.

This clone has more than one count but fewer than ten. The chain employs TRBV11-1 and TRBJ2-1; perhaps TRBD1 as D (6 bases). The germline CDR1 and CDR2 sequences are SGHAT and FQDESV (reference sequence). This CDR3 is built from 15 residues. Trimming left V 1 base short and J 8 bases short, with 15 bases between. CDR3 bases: TGTGCCAGCAGCTTAGTTTGGGGGCCCTTGGATGAGCAGTTCTTC. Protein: CASSLVWGPLDEQFF.

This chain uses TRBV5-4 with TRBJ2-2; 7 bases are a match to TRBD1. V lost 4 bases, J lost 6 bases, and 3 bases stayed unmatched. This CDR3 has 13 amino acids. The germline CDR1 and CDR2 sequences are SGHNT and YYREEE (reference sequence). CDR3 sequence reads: CASSPTGAGELFF. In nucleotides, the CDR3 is TGTGCCAGCAGCCCTACAGGGGCCGGGGAGCTGTTTTTT.

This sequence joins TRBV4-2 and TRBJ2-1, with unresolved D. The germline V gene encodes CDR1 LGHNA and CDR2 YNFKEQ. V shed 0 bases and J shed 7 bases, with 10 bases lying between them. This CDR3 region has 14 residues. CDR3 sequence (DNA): TGTGCCAGCAGCCAAGAGCTAGATAGTAATGAGCAGTTCTTC. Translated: CASSQELDSNEQFF.

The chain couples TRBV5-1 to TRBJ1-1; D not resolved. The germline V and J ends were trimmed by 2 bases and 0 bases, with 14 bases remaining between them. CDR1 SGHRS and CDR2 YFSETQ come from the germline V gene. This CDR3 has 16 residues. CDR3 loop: CASSFEYSSVNTEAFF. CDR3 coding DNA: TGCGCCAGCAGCTTCGAATACAGCAGTGTGAACACTGAAGCTTTCTTT.

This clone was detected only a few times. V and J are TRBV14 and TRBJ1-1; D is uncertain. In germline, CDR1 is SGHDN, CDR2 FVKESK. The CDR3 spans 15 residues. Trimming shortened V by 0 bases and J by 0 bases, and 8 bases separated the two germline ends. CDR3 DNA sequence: TGTGCCAGCAGCCAAGAACAGCTTATGAACACTGAAGCTTTCTTT. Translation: CASSQEQLMNTEAFF.

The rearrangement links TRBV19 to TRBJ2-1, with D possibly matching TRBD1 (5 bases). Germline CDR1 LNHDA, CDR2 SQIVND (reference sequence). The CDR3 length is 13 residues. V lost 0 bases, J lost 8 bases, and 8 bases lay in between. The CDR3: CASSIDEGDEQFF. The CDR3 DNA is TGTGCCAGTAGTATAGATGAAGGGGATGAGCAGTTCTTC.

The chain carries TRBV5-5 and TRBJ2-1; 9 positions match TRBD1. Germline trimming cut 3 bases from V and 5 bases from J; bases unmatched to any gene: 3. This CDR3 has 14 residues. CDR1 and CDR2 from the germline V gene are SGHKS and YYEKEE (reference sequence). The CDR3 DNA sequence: TGTGCCAGCAGCTACGGGACAGGGAACAATGAGCAGTTCTTC. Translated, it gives CASSYGTGNNEQFF. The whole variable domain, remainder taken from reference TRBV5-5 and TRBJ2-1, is DAGVTQSPTHLIKTRGQQVTLRCSPISGHKSVSWYQQVLGQGPQFIFQYYEKEERGRGNFPDRFSARQFPNYSSELNVNALLLGDSALYLCASSYGTGNNEQFFGPGTRLTVL.

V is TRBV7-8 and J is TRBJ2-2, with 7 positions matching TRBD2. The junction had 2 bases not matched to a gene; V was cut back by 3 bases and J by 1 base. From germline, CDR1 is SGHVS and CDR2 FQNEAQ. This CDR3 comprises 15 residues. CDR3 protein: CASSFTGGNTGELFF. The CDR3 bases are TGTGCCAGCAGCTTTACGGGGGGGAACACCGGGGAGCTGTTTTTT.

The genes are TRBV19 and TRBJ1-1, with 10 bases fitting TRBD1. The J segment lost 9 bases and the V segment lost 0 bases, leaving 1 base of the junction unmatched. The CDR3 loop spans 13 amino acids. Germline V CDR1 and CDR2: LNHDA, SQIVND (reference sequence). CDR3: CASSIDDRGQAFF. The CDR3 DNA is TGTGCCAGTAGTATAGACGACAGGGGGCAAGCTTTCTTT.

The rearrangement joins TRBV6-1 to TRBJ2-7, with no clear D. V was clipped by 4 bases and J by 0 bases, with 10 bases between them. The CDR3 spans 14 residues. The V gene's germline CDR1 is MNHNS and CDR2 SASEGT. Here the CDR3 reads CASSVVLSSYEQYF. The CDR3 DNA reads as TGTGCCAGCAGTGTTGTGTTAAGCTCCTACGAGCAGTACTTC.

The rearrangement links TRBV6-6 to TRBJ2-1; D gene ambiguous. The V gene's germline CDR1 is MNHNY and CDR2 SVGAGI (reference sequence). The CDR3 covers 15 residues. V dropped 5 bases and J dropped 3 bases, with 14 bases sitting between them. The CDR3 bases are TGTGCCAGCAGTCCCCATGGCGGCGGCTACAATGAGCAGTTCTTC. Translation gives CASSPHGGGYNEQFF.

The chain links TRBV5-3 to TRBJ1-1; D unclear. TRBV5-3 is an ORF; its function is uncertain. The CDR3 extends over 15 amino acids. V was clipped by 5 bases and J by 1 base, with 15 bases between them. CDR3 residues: CARRPVGEKNTEAFF. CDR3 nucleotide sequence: TGTGCCAGAAGGCCTGTTGGGGAGAAGAACACTGAAGCTTTCTTT.

The CDR3 region has the DNA TGCAGCGTTGTGGGGACAGGGAACTCCTACGAGCAGTACTTC. This sequence encodes CSVVGTGNSYEQYF. The chain carries TRBV29-1 and TRBJ2-7, with 9 bases aligning to TRBD1. J was trimmed by 0 bases and V by 4 bases; bases with no gene match: 4. Looked up from germline, CDR1 is SQVTM and CDR2 is ANQGSEA. The CDR3 covers 14 residues.

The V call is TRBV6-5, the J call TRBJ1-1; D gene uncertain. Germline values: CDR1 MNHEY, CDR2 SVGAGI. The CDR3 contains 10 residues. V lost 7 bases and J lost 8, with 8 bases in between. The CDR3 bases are TGTGCCAGCAATGACAAGGAAGCTTTCTTT. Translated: CASNDKEAFF.

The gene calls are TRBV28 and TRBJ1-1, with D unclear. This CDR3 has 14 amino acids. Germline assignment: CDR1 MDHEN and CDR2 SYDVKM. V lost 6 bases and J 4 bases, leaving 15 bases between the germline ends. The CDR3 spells CASSLPYTTTEAFF. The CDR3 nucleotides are TGTGCCAGCAGCCTCCCCTACACAACCACTGAAGCTTTCTTT.

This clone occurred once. CDR3: CASSLAGGHTEAFF. The CDR3 region has the DNA TGTGCCAGCAGCTTAGCGGGGGGTCACACTGAAGCTTTCTTT. The chain carries TRBV7-8 and TRBJ1-1; D is perhaps TRBD1 (5 bases). Germline V gene data show CDR1 as SGHVS and CDR2 as FQNEAQ. Trimming took 0 bases from V and 3 from J, leaving 8 bases between them. The CDR3 loop spans 14 amino acids.

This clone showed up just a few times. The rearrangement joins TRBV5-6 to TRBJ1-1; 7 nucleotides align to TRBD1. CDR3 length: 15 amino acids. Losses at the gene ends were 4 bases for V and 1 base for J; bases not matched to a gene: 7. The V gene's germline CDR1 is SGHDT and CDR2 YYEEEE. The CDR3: CASSQKGQSNTEAFF. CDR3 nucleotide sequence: TGTGCCAGCAGCCAAAAGGGACAGTCGAACACTGAAGCTTTCTTT.

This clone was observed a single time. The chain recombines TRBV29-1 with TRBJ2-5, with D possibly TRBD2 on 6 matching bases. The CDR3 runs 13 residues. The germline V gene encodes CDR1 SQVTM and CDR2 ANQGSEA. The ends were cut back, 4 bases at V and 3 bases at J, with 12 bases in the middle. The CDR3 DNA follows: TGCAGCGTTGTGGGTCCGGGGGAAGAGACCCAGTACTTC. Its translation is CSVVGPGEETQYF.

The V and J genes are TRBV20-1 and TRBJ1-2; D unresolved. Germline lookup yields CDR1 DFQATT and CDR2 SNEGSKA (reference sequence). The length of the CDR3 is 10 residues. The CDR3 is CRAGIGGYTF. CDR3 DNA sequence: TGCAGAGCGGGGATTGGAGGCTACACCTTC.

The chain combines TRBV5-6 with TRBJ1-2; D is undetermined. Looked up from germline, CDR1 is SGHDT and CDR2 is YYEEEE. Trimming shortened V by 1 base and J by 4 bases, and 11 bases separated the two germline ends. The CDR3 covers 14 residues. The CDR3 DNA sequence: TGTGCCAGCAGCTTGTACACCGCGTTCTATGGCTACACCTTC. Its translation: CASSLYTAFYGYTF.

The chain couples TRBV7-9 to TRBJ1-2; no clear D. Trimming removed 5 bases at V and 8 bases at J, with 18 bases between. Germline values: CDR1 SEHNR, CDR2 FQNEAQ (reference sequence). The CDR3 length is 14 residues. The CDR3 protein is CASSPLNEAGGYTF. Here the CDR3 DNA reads TGTGCCAGCAGCCCCCTAAATGAGGCAGGCGGCTACACCTTC.